This TCR beta chain was recorded in a study of long-term antiretroviral therapy in people with HIV. The CDR3 runs to 14 residues. Germline CDR1 is SQVTM and CDR2 is ANQGSEA. V lost 0 bases and J 7 bases, leaving 13 bases between the germline ends. Note on this clone: Its antigen is not identified.

Study-wide results and limits: ART adherence, viral resistance and therapy changes went unrecorded. Pre-ART expanded clones dominated the repertoire at every time point.

It was version v3.0 of the immunoSEQ assay that was run at survey level. Assay: immunoSEQ multiplex PCR; the TCRdb copy retains only in-frame clones and omits some. This table has 15,000 to 20,000 clones, around 84% appearing once. The source was unsorted PBMCs, collected 0.1 years after starting antiretroviral therapy. V usage is TRBV29-1 and J usage is TRBJ1-3; tentative D call: TRBD1 (6 bases). This clonotype was sampled from a man aged 18 to 29 with HIV. The CDR3: CSVEDLTGGNTIYF. CDR3 sequence (DNA): TGCAGCGTTGAAGATTTGACAGGAGGGAACACCATATATTTT.